This entry concerns a single TCR beta chain. Random-hexamer reverse transcription was applied to roughly 0.5 to 1 ug RNA. Amplification of TCR beta CDR3 used immunoSEQ multiplex PCR across 54 Vbeta and 13 Jbeta. TCRdb re-called the immunoSEQ multiplex PCR reads with MiXCR, one entry per CDR3 protein. The sample records approximately 170,000 distinct CDR3 sequences, 93% being singletons. The CDR3 loop spans 14 amino acids. Germline CDR1 reads MNHNY; CDR2 reads SVGAGI (reference sequence). V was clipped by 6 bases and J by 0 bases, with 11 bases between them. Peripheral blood CD8+ and CD4+ T cells were profiled by TCR beta sequencing. Healthy donors constituted the control group, matched for age and sex. This sample was taken from a study of CD8 T cells in Susac syndrome.

The sample was CD4+ T cells from PBMCs. The receptor comes from a human donor in good health. The rearrangement links TRBV6-6 to TRBJ1-1; possible D gene TRBD1, 5 bases. The CDR3 sequence is CASSSWGMNTEAFF. As DNA, the CDR3 is TGTGCCAGCAGCTCCTGGGGCATGAACACTGAAGCTTTCTTT.